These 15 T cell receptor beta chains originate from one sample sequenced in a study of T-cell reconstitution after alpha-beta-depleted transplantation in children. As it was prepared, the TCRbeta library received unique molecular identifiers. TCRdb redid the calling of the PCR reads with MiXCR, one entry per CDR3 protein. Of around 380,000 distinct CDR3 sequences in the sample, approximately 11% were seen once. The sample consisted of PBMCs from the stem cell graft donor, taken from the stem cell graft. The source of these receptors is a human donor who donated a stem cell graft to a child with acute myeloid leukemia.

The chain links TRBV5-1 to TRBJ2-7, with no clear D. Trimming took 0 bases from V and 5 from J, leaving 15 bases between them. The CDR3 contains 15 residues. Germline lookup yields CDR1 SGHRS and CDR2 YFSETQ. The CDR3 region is CASSLEARGLDEQYF. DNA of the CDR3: TGCGCCAGCAGCTTGGAGGCGCGAGGATTAGACGAGCAGTACTTC. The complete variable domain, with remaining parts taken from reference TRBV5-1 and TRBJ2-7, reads KAGVTQTPRYLIKTRGQQVTLSCSPISGHRSVSWYQQTPGQGLQFLFEYFSETQRNKGNFPGRFSGRQFSNSRSEMNVSTLELGDSALYLCASSLEARGLDEQYFGPGTRLTVT.

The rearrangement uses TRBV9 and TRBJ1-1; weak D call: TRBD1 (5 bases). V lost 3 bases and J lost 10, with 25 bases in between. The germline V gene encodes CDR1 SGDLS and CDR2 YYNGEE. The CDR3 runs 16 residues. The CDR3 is CASSEHTGTPGSRAFF. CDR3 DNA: TGTGCCAGCAGCGAACACACCGGGACGCCGGGGAGTAGAGCTTTCTTT.

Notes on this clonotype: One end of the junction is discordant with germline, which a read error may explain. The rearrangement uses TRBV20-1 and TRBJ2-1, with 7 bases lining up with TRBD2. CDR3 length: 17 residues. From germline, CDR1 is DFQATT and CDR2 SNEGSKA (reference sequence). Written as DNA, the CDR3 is TGCTGTGCTAGAGCTCCAGCGGGGTCAATCTCCTACAATGAGCAGTTCTTC. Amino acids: CCARAPAGSISYNEQFF.

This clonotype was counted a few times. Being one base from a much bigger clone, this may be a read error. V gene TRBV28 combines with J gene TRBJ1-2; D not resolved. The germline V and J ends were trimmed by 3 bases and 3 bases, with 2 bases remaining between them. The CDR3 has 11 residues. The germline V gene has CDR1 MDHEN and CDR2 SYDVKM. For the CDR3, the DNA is TGTGCCAGCAGTTTGGACTATGGCTACACCTTC. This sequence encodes CASSLDYGYTF.

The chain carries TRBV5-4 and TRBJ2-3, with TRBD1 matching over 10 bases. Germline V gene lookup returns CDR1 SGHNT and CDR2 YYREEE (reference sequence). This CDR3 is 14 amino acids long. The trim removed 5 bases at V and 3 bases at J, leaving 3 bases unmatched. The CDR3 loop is CASRSGQGTDTQYF. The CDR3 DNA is TGTGCCAGCAGATCGGGACAGGGGACAGATACGCAGTATTTT.

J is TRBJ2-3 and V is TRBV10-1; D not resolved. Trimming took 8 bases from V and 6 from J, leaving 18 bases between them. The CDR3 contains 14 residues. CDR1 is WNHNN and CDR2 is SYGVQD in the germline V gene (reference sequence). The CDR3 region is CASSQDVGKDTQYF. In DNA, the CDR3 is TGCGCCAGCTCCCAGGACGTAGGAAAGGATACGCAGTATTTT.

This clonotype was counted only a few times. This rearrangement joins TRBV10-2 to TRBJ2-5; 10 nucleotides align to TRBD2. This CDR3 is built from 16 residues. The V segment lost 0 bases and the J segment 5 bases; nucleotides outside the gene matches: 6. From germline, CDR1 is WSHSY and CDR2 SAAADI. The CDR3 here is CASSESIAGGQETQYF. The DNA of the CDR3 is TGCGCCAGCAGTGAGTCGATAGCGGGGGGTCAGGAGACCCAGTACTTC.

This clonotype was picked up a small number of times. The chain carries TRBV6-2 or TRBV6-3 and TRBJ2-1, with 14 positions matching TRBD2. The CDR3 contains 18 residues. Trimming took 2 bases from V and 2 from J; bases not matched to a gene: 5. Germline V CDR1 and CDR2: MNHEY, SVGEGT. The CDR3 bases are TGTGCCAGCAGTTACGAGACTAGCGGGAGGGGCCCCTACAATGAGCAGTTCTTC. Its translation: CASSYETSGRGPYNEQFF.

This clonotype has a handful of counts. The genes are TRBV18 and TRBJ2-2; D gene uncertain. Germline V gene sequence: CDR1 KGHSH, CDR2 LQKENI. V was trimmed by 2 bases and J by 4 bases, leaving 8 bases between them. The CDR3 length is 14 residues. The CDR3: CASSPVESTGELFF. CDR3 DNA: TGTGCCAGCTCACCAGTCGAGTCCACCGGGGAGCTGTTTTTT.

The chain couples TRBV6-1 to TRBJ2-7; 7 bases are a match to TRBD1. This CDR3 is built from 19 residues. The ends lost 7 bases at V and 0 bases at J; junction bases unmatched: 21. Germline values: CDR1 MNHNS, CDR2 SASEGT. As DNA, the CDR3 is TGTGCCAGCAATAAAGGCCGCCGACAGGGCCCCTTCCTCTCCTACGAGCAGTACTTC. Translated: CASNKGRRQGPFLSYEQYF.

The DNA of the CDR3 is TGCGCCAGCAGCCTCACTGACAGCAAAAATCAGCCCCAGCATTTT. This translates into CASSLTDSKNQPQHF. The gene calls are TRBV5-1 and TRBJ1-5; a possible D gene is TRBD1 (5 bases). Per the germline V gene, CDR1 is SGHRS and CDR2 is YFSETQ. The ends were cut back, 4 bases at V and 4 bases at J, with 15 bases in the middle. The CDR3 contains 15 residues.

The CDR3: CASSLGGLAEAFF. The DNA of the CDR3 is TGTGCCAGCAGTTTAGGGGGGCTCGCTGAAGCTTTCTTT. The chain carries TRBV12-3 or TRBV12-4 and TRBJ1-1, with D possibly matching TRBD1 (6 bases). This CDR3 region has 13 residues. With 1 base removed from V and 6 bases from J, the gap between germline ends came to 9 bases.

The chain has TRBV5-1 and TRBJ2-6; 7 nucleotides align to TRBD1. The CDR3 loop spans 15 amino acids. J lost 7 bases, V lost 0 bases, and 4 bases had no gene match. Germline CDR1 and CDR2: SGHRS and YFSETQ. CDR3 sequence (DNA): TGCGCCAGCAGCTTGGTAGGGACAGCTGCCAACGTCCTGACTTTC. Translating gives CASSLVGTAANVLTF.

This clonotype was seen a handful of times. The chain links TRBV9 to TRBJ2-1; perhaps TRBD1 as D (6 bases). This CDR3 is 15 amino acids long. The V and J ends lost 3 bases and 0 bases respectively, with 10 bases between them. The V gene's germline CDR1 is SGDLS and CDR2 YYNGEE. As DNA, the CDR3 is TGTGCCAGCAGCGCCCGGGACAACTCCTACAATGAGCAGTTCTTC. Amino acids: CASSARDNSYNEQFF.

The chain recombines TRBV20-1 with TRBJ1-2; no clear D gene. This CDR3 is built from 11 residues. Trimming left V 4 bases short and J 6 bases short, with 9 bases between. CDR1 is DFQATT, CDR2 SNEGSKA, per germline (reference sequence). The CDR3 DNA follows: TGCAGTGCTACCGTAATAGATGGCTACACCTTC. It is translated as CSATVIDGYTF.